The source of this TCR beta chain is a study of blood T cell repertoires in COVID-19. Study background: PBMCs, B-cell-depleted T cells, or T cells were the source of the cDNA or gDNA that made up the material.

Per the original methods: Nucleated cell counts were estimated from reference gene primer amplification. Some clones are missing from TCRdb's copy, which holds only in-frame ones; the method was immunoSEQ multiplex PCR. That table furnishes V, J and clone size, whereas the DNA furnished D and trimming. This sample has roughly 250,000 clones, with about four fifths found just once. Germline CDR1 is SGHTA and CDR2 is FQGNSA. The germline V and J ends were trimmed by 3 bases and 4 bases, with 12 bases remaining between them. CDR3 length equals 14 residues. The sequencing sample was made of peripheral blood. The V and J genes are TRBV7-2 and TRBJ1-1; D is unclear. The TCR originated in a woman of 80 years or more with acute or convalescent COVID-19. DNA of the CDR3: TGTGCCAGCAGCTTGCCCGGGGAGAGCACTGAAGCTTTCTTT. Translation: CASSLPGESTEAFF.